The 27 T cell receptor beta chains below come from one sample, sequenced in a study of blood T cells in healthy people across ages. Together with a sample-barcoded 5' primer, a J-beta primer mix was included in a second PCR lasting about 6 to 11 cycles. TCRdb reprocessed the 5' RACE reads via MiXCR and lists one record per CDR3 protein. The repertoire has approximately 830,000 distinct CDR3 sequences, approximately 65% of them found once; the top ten carry about a quarter. The specimen sequenced was blood. Receptors were obtained from a man between 25 and 39 years old in good health.

J is TRBJ1-1 and V is TRBV29-1, with no clear D. Trimming shortened V by 6 bases and J by 3 bases, and 17 bases separated the two germline ends. The CDR3 is 14 residues long. CDR1 is SQVTM and CDR2 is ANQGSEA in the germline V gene. The CDR3: CSVATDRAYTEAFF. The CDR3 DNA sequence: TGCAGCGTCGCGACTGATAGGGCGTACACTGAAGCTTTCTTT. The full variable domain, its missing parts supplied by reference TRBV29-1 and TRBJ1-1, is SAVISQKPSRDICQRGTSLTIQCQVDSQVTMMFWYRQQPGQSLTLIATANQGSEATYESGFVIDKFPISRPNLTFSTLTVSNMSPEDSSIYLCSVATDRAYTEAFFGQGTRLTVV.

The chain couples TRBV19 to TRBJ1-1; 7 positions agree with TRBD1. This CDR3 has 14 amino acids. V lost 5 bases, J lost 0 bases, and 3 bases stayed unmatched. Germline V gene data show CDR1 as LNHDA and CDR2 as SQIVND (reference sequence). The chain's CDR3 is CASSWGQMNTEAFF. CDR3 coding DNA: TGTGCCAGTAGTTGGGGACAGATGAACACTGAAGCTTTCTTT.

The chain couples TRBV5-1 to TRBJ2-7; D uncertain. This CDR3 spans 13 amino acids. CDR1 is SGHRS and CDR2 is YFSETQ in the germline V gene. V was trimmed by 4 bases and J by 4 bases, leaving 12 bases between them. CDR3 loop: CASSLGEEYEQYF. The CDR3 DNA follows: TGCGCCAGCAGCCTTGGCGAGGAGTACGAGCAGTACTTC.

The rearrangement joins TRBV7-9 to TRBJ2-1, with 11 bases identical to TRBD2. Germline V gives CDR1 SEHNR, CDR2 FQNEAQ (reference sequence). The CDR3 is made up of 17 amino acids. J lost 5 bases, V lost 7 bases, and 13 bases had no gene match. The CDR3 loop reads CASMGVLAGGRHNEQFF. The CDR3 region has the DNA TGTGCCAGCATGGGGGTTTTAGCGGGGGGGCGACACAATGAGCAGTTCTTC.

The rearrangement joins TRBV4-1 to TRBJ1-5; tentatively, D is TRBD1 (5 bases). This CDR3 region has 14 residues. Trimming shortened V by 5 bases and J by 3 bases, and 11 bases separated the two germline ends. Germline CDR1 MGHRA, CDR2 YSYEKL. CDR3 protein: CASSAPGTNQPQHF. Written as DNA, the CDR3 is TGCGCCAGCAGCGCTCCGGGGACCAATCAGCCCCAGCATTTT.

With regard to this clonotype: The junction departs from germline at one end; a sequencing error may be responsible. This sequence joins TRBV18 and TRBJ1-5; no firm D call. This CDR3 comprises 14 residues. Germline lookup yields CDR1 KGHSH and CDR2 LQKENI. In DNA, the CDR3 is TGTGCCAGCTCACGCGGAAGCACTAATCAGCCCCGGCATTTT. The encoded protein is CASSRGSTNQPRHF.

This clonotype came up once. The chain couples TRBV11-2 to TRBJ2-1; 12 bases map to TRBD1. V trimming: 4 bases; J trimming: 3 bases; junction bases outside the gene matches: 10. CDR3 length: 18 residues. Germline loops: CDR1 SGHAT, CDR2 FQNNGV. CDR3 sequence: CASSSSSGTGGYYNEQFF. The CDR3 coding sequence is TGTGCCAGCAGCTCCTCATCCGGGACAGGGGGCTACTACAATGAGCAGTTCTTC.

As concerns this clonotype: One end of the junction is discordant with germline, which a read error may explain. This chain links TRBV25-1 with TRBJ1-5; 8 bases agree with TRBD1. From germline, CDR1 is MGHDK and CDR2 SYGVNS. This CDR3 spans 16 amino acids. The CDR3 is CACSEPWTGCNQPQHF. In DNA, the CDR3 is TGTGCCTGCAGTGAACCGTGGACAGGGTGCAATCAGCCCCAGCATTTT.

This clonotype occurred a few times. V gene TRBV20-1 combines with J gene TRBJ2-7; 8 bases agree with TRBD2. CDR1 DFQATT and CDR2 SNEGSKA come from the germline V gene (reference sequence). The J segment lost 4 bases and the V segment lost 1 base, leaving 9 bases of the junction unmatched. The CDR3 spans 15 residues. The DNA of the CDR3 is TGCAGTGCTAGAGCTGGCCCCAGCGGGGGTTACGAGCAGTACTTC. Protein sequence: CSARAGPSGGYEQYF.

This chain links TRBV29-1 with TRBJ2-7, with a possible D match to TRBD2 (6 bases). Trimming stripped 7 bases from V and 4 bases from J, with 17 bases between. CDR1 is SQVTM, CDR2 ANQGSEA, per germline. CDR3 size: 13 residues. The CDR3 DNA reads as TGCAGCGCGGAGGGCAGGGAGACATACGAGCAGTACTTC. Protein product: CSAEGRETYEQYF.

The chain employs TRBV15 and TRBJ2-5; 10 bases are a match to TRBD2. V was pared by 1 base and J by 11 bases, with 7 bases of the junction left unmatched. The CDR3 is 14 amino acids. CDR1 and CDR2 (germline): LNHNV, YYDKDF (reference sequence). The CDR3 DNA reads TGTGCCACCAGCAGAGGGGGACTAGCGAGGGAGCAGTACTTC. It translates to CATSRGGLAREQYF.

This clonotype was counted a few times. This chain uses TRBV12-3 or TRBV12-4 with TRBJ2-3, with TRBD2 matching 13 bases. The CDR3 is 15 residues long. The junction had 7 bases not matched to a gene; V was cut back by 6 bases and J by 7 bases. The CDR3, as DNA: TGTGCCAGCAGGGCCGGGACTAGCGGGGCCCATACGCAGTATTTT. This gives the protein CASRAGTSGAHTQYF.

The chain uses TRBV3-1 and TRBJ2-5; maybe TRBD1 (5 bases). Trimming left V 2 bases short and J 2 bases short, with 12 bases between. Germline lookup yields CDR1 LGHDT and CDR2 YNNKEL (reference sequence). The CDR3 runs to 15 residues. CDR3 sequence: CASSQTTGTQETQYF. The CDR3 region has the DNA TGTGCCAGCAGCCAAACCACAGGAACACAAGAGACCCAGTACTTC.

This chain links TRBV12-3 or TRBV12-4 with TRBJ2-5; tentative D call: TRBD1 (6 bases). Trimming shortened V by 1 base and J by 9 bases, and 15 bases separated the two germline ends. The CDR3 loop spans 14 amino acids. Written as DNA, the CDR3 is TGTGCCAGCAGTTTAGGCACAGGGTTCCTGGCCCAGTACTTC. Residues: CASSLGTGFLAQYF.

In this sample, this clonotype turned up a few times. V gene TRBV20-1 combines with J gene TRBJ2-3; 8 nucleotides align to TRBD2. Germline CDR1 is DFQATT and CDR2 is SNEGSKA (reference sequence). The CDR3 covers 13 residues. V lost 6 bases, J lost 1 base, and 3 bases stayed unmatched. CDR3 amino acids: CSAETSGTDTQYF. CDR3 bases: TGCAGTGCCGAGACTAGCGGCACAGATACGCAGTATTTT.

This chain connects TRBV4-2 to TRBJ2-5, with a possible D match to TRBD2 (6 bases). V was clipped by 2 bases and J by 8 bases, with 21 bases between them. Germline CDR1 reads LGHNA; CDR2 reads YNFKEQ. The CDR3 has 16 amino acids. As DNA, the CDR3 is TGTGCCAGCAGCCAATCTGGGACTCACGGGCAGGAAACCCAGTACTTC. Amino acids: CASSQSGTHGQETQYF.

The V and J genes are TRBV29-1 and TRBJ1-4; a weak D match, TRBD1 (6 bases). V was trimmed by 5 bases and J by 8 bases, leaving 9 bases between them. The CDR3 is 11 residues long. CDR1 is SQVTM and CDR2 is ANQGSEA in the germline V gene. CDR3 coding DNA: TGCAGCGTTTTTCAGGGGGAAAAACTGTTTTTT. This gives the protein CSVFQGEKLFF.

The CDR3 nucleotides read TGTGCCAGCAGTTACCAGCCAGCGGGGGGGCCCGATACGCAGTATTTT. It translates to CASSYQPAGGPDTQYF. The chain couples TRBV6-6 to TRBJ2-3; 10 bases align to TRBD2. J lost 6 bases, V lost 2 bases, and 8 bases had no gene match. CDR1 MNHNY and CDR2 SVGAGI come from the germline V gene (reference sequence). The CDR3 length is 16 residues.

This clonotype was observed a few times. The J gene is TRBJ2-1, the V gene TRBV7-3; either TRBD1 or TRBD2 may fit D (5 bases each). V was cut by 4 bases and J by 10 bases, with 23 bases left in between. The length of the CDR3 is 16 residues. Germline V gene lookup returns CDR1 SGHTA and CDR2 FQGTGA. The CDR3 sequence is CASSYSSGTGFLEQFF. CDR3 nucleotides: TGTGCCAGCAGCTACTCCTCCGGGACGGGATTCTTGGAGCAGTTCTTC.

The V call is TRBV15, the J call TRBJ2-5; maybe TRBD1 (6 bases). The germline CDR1 and CDR2 sequences are LNHNV and YYDKDF (reference sequence). V lost 7 bases to trimming and J lost 5 bases, with 14 bases between them. The CDR3 covers 13 residues. Written as DNA, the CDR3 is TGTGCCACCAACCGACAGGCTGTGGAGACCCAGTACTTC. Its translation is CATNRQAVETQYF. Full variable domain (outside the CDR3, taken from reference TRBV15 and TRBJ2-5): DAMVIQNPRYQVTQFGKPVTLSCSQTLNHNVMYWYQQKSSQAPKLLFHYYDKDFNNEADTPDNFQSRRPNTSFCFLDIRSPGLGDTAMYLCATNRQAVETQYFGPGTRLLVL.

V is TRBV5-4 and J is TRBJ2-7; D is perhaps TRBD1 or TRBD2 (6 bases each). This CDR3 has 15 amino acids. The germline V and J ends were trimmed by 3 bases and 2 bases, with 15 bases remaining between them. CDR1 is SGHNT, CDR2 YYREEE, per germline (reference sequence). As DNA, the CDR3 is TGTGCCAGCAGCTGGGGTAAGGGGGGAACCTACGAGCAGTACTTC. Amino acids: CASSWGKGGTYEQYF.

This clonotype has only a few counts. This chain connects TRBV7-3 to TRBJ2-1, with 9 bases fitting TRBD2. There are 16 residues in the CDR3. The V and J ends lost 1 base and 10 bases, in that order; junction bases with no gene match: 11. Germline V CDR1 and CDR2: SGHTA, FQGTGA. In nucleotides, the CDR3 is TGTGCCAGCAGCTTAAATCCCCTTAGCGGGGGCCACGAGCAGTTCTTC. It translates to CASSLNPLSGGHEQFF.

The V call is TRBV6-5, the J call TRBJ2-3; weak D call: TRBD1 (6 bases). V gave up 8 bases and J gave up 6 bases, with 12 bases separating them. Germline V gene data show CDR1 as MNHEY and CDR2 as SVGAGI. CDR3 size: 12 residues. As DNA, the CDR3 is TGTGCCAGCGGTCCAGGGGCCGATACGCAGTATTTT. Amino acids: CASGPGADTQYF.

The V call is TRBV10-3, the J call TRBJ2-3; 11 nucleotides align to TRBD1. The junction had 6 bases not matched to a gene; V was cut back by 2 bases and J by 5 bases. This CDR3 is built from 16 residues. Germline CDR1 is ENHRY and CDR2 is SYGVKD. The CDR3 DNA reads TGTGCCATCAGTGAGCCCGGACAGGGGGCGGGAGATACGCAGTATTTT. Its translation is CAISEPGQGAGDTQYF.

CDR3 sequence (DNA): TGCGCCAGCAGCCTCGGGGAGCTGCTGGGTGAGCAGTTCTTC. This codes for CASSLGELLGEQFF. The V and J genes are TRBV4-3 and TRBJ2-1; TRBD2 is a possible D gene (5 bases). CDR1 and CDR2 (germline): LGHNA, YSLEER. This CDR3 contains 14 residues. V dropped 4 bases and J dropped 9 bases, with 16 bases sitting between them.

This clonotype was counted between two and nine times. The chain couples TRBV12-3 or TRBV12-4 to TRBJ2-1; 10 bases match TRBD1. V lost 5 bases and J lost 9; bases outside the gene matches: 4. CDR3 length equals 13 residues. The CDR3 loop reads CASSPGTGVEQFF. CDR3 nucleotide sequence: TGTGCCAGCAGTCCGGGGACAGGGGTTGAGCAGTTCTTC.

The V and J genes are TRBV7-9 and TRBJ1-1, with 12 bases fitting TRBD1. CDR3 length equals 15 residues. Losses at the gene ends were 4 bases for V and 1 base for J; bases not matched to a gene: 1. Germline CDR1 SEHNR, CDR2 FQNEAQ (reference sequence). The CDR3 nucleotides are TGTGCCAGCAGCTCGGGACAGGGGGCGAACACTGAAGCTTTCTTT. Its translation: CASSSGQGANTEAFF. The whole variable domain, remainder taken from reference TRBV7-9 and TRBJ1-1, is DTGVSQNPRHKITKRGQNVTFRCDPISEHNRLYWYRQTLGQGPEFLTYFQNEAQLEKSRLLSDRFSAERPKGSFSTLEIQRTEQGDSAMYLCASSSGQGANTEAFFGQGTRLTVV.